The clone carrying this T cell receptor beta chain is a singleton in its sample. Its antigen remains unidentified. This CDR3 contains 17 residues. The germline CDR1 and CDR2 sequences are MNHEY and SVGAGI. V dropped 0 bases and J dropped 1 base, with 13 bases sitting between them. One entry per CDR3 protein results from TCRdb running MiXCR on the RT-PCR reads. The sample contains 530,000 or so distinct CDR3 sequences, 14% of which appear only once. The source of the sample is a study of response to subunit inactivated influenza vaccine. Study results and caveats: The authors offered the suggestion that each seasonal influenza vaccination recruits few new T cells.

This receptor was obtained from a man aged 45 to 65 who received an inactivated influenza vaccine. J is TRBJ1-5 and V is TRBV6-5, with D hard to call. The sample here was PBMCs from blood, taken 11 to 12 days after vaccination. This CDR3 is CASSYSGRSGSNQPQHF. DNA of the CDR3: TGTGCCAGCAGTTACTCAGGCCGTTCGGGGAGCAATCAGCCCCAGCATTTT.